The present entry profiles one T cell receptor beta chain with its context. Its antigen is not identified. The source of the sample is a study of blood T cells in healthy people across ages. Study-level information: About one barcoded beta molecule was captured per two T cells (by template switching). Study-wide findings and caveats: Per million T cells, TCR beta diversity dropped about linearly as age rose. Because sorting was not performed, PBMCs prevented conclusive naive versus antigen-experienced comparison.

A sample-barcoded 5' primer and a J-beta primer mix were used in a second PCR of about 7 to 12 cycles. Every cDNA molecule carried a tag from a template-switch adaptor bearing 12 random nucleotides. TCRdb processed the 5' RACE reads anew with MiXCR; each CDR3 protein has one entry. Of hundreds of thousands of distinct CDR3 sequences in the sample, around 36% are singletons; the top ten hold roughly 13%. The TCR comes from a man aged 18 to 29 in good health. Sequencing was performed on blood.

The CDR3 loop is CASSFRPETEAFF. The CDR3 region has the DNA TGCGCCAGCAGCTTTCGGCCGGAGACTGAAGCTTTCTTT. The chain employs TRBV5-1 and TRBJ1-1; D ambiguous. CDR3 length: 13 residues. The V gene lost 2 bases and the J gene lost 5 bases, with 10 bases spanning the gap. The germline V gene encodes CDR1 SGHRS and CDR2 YFSETQ.